This TCR beta chain was identified in a study of beta chain features in type 1 diabetes. V was clipped by 1 base and J by 11 bases; unmatched bases: 20. CDR1 LGHNA and CDR2 YSLEER come from the germline V gene. The CDR3 loop spans 19 amino acids. To note about this clone: Its matching antigen is unknown.

The authors reverse transcribed all of the isolated RNA, so sequencing captured expressed TCRB transcripts. The assay was immunoSEQ multiplex PCR, and TCRdb's table has in-frame clones only and misses some. The repertoire includes some 45,000 clones, 66% of them detected once, and more than 2% sits in the top ten. The study's findings and limits: The study found moderately but significantly shorter TCRB CDR3s in all four CD4+ subsets of Type 1 diabetes patients. When VDJ junctions were examined, type 1 diabetes patients showed fewer insertions and more deletions.

This clonotype was obtained from a woman aged 18-29 years with type 1 diabetes. Material: Tregs from blood. This rearrangement joins TRBV4-3 to TRBJ2-3, with 11 positions matching TRBD2. As DNA, the CDR3 is TGCGCCAGCAGCCAAGTCCTCCTAGCGGGGGGAAAGGAACTCGGTGGGCAGTATTTT. Residues: CASSQVLLAGGKELGGQYF.